The rows below give T cell receptor beta chains drawn from one sample of a study of cytomegalovirus exposure and HLA in healthy donors. The data were produced by immunoSEQ multiplex PCR, yet TCRdb's version contains in-frame clones alone and is incomplete. Among about 200,000 clones listed, roughly four fifths were seen once. Sequenced material: PBMCs. The receptors were sampled from a man aged 25-45 years in good health and CMV-seronegative. The CDR3 runs from the conserved cysteine through the conserved F or W. The D gene is left open where the match is weak. The size entry is marked missing in some rows and otherwise reads once, few, many or a size class.

clone_size: -
v_call: TRBV5-1
d_call: -
j_call: TRBJ1-3
cdr3_nt: TGCGCCAGCAGCTTGGGCGGGACTGGAAACACCATATATTTT
cdr3_aa: CASSLGGTGNTIYF

clone_size: -
v_call: TRBV5-4
d_call: -
j_call: TRBJ1-1
cdr3_nt: TGTGCCAGCAGCTTGGGAACAGGGCCGCCGAACACTGAAGCTTTCTTT
cdr3_aa: CASSLGTGPPNTEAFF

clone_size: -
v_call: TRBV27
d_call: TRBD2
j_call: TRBJ2-7
cdr3_nt: TGTGCCAGCAGGTTAGGGACTAGCGGGAGGAACTACGAGCAGTACTTC
cdr3_aa: CASRLGTSGRNYEQYF

clone_size: -
v_call: TRBV6-1
d_call: TRBD1
j_call: TRBJ2-7
cdr3_nt: TGTGCCAGCAACAGGGGAGCCTACGAGCAGTACTTC
cdr3_aa: CASNRGAYEQYF

clone_size: -
v_call: TRBV2
d_call: -
j_call: TRBJ2-3
cdr3_nt: TGTGCCAGCAGTGATACAAGTTTCCTAGATACGCAGTATTTT
cdr3_aa: CASSDTSFLDTQYF

clone_size: -
v_call: TRBV5-8
d_call: TRBD2
j_call: TRBJ2-7
cdr3_nt: TGTGCCAGCAGCCCAGGACTAGCGGGATGGTCCTACGAGCAGTACTTC
cdr3_aa: CASSPGLAGWSYEQYF

clone_size: few
v_call: TRBV5-4
d_call: TRBD1
j_call: TRBJ2-1
cdr3_nt: TGTGCCAGCAGCTCGCCAGGGACAGGGGAAAATGAGCAGTTCTTC
cdr3_aa: CASSSPGTGENEQFF

clone_size: -
v_call: TRBV14
d_call: TRBD1
j_call: TRBJ2-5
cdr3_nt: TGTGCCAGCAGCCTATTCGGGACAGGGAGTTACCACCAAGAGACCCAGTACTTC
cdr3_aa: CASSLFGTGSYHQETQYF

clone_size: -
v_call: TRBV28
d_call: TRBD1
j_call: TRBJ1-5
cdr3_nt: TGTGCCAGCAGCACACCACAGGGGAGCAATCAGCCCCAGCATTTT
cdr3_aa: CASSTPQGSNQPQHF

clone_size: -
v_call: TRBV6-5
d_call: -
j_call: TRBJ2-5
cdr3_nt: TGTGCCAGCAGTTACTTGTCGGGCCAAGAGACCCAGTACTTC
cdr3_aa: CASSYLSGQETQYF

clone_size: -
v_call: TRBV25-1
d_call: -
j_call: TRBJ1-3
cdr3_nt: TGTGCCAGCAGTGGCGACATTTTCCCAGATGGAAACACCATATATTTT
cdr3_aa: CASSGDIFPDGNTIYF

clone_size: few
v_call: TRBV11-2
d_call: -
j_call: TRBJ2-5
cdr3_nt: TGTGCCAGCAGCTTACAGGGTTGGGAGACCCAGTACTTC
cdr3_aa: CASSLQGWETQYF

clone_size: -
v_call: TRBV29-1
d_call: TRBD2
j_call: TRBJ2-5
cdr3_nt: TGCAGCGGCCGACTAGCGGGAGAGACCCAGTACTTC
cdr3_aa: CSGRLAGETQYF

clone_size: -
v_call: TRBV28
d_call: TRBD1
j_call: TRBJ2-7
cdr3_nt: TGTGCCAGCAGTCTACCCGACAGGGACCACGAGCAGTACTTC
cdr3_aa: CASSLPDRDHEQYF

clone_size: -
v_call: TRBV5-1
d_call: -
j_call: TRBJ2-1
cdr3_nt: TGCGCCAGCAGCTTGGGTAGGAGTTCCTACAATGAGCAGTTCTTC
cdr3_aa: CASSLGRSSYNEQFF

clone_size: -
v_call: TRBV5-6
d_call: TRBD2
j_call: TRBJ2-7
cdr3_nt: TGTGCCAGCACCCCCGGGGGGGCAGGGAACTACGAGCAGTACTTC
cdr3_aa: CASTPGGAGNYEQYF

clone_size: -
v_call: TRBV6-6
d_call: TRBD1
j_call: TRBJ2-2
cdr3_nt: TGTGCCAGCAGTTACGACAGGGACACCGGGGAGCTGTTTTTT
cdr3_aa: CASSYDRDTGELFF

clone_size: -
v_call: TRBV2
d_call: -
j_call: TRBJ2-2
cdr3_nt: TGTGCCAGCAGTCCCTCCGCGGGGAACACCGGGGAGCTGTTTTTT
cdr3_aa: CASSPSAGNTGELFF

clone_size: few
v_call: TRBV6-6
d_call: TRBD2
j_call: TRBJ2-7
cdr3_nt: TGTGCCAGCAGGGGACTATCCTACGAGCAGTACTTC
cdr3_aa: CASRGLSYEQYF

clone_size: once
v_call: TRBV30
d_call: -
j_call: TRBJ1-1
cdr3_nt: TGTGCCTGGTGGAAAGGGGGTTGGACTGAAGCTTTCTTT
cdr3_aa: CAWWKGGWTEAFF

clone_size: many
v_call: TRBV5-5
d_call: TRBD1
j_call: TRBJ1-1
cdr3_nt: TGTGCCAGCAGCTTTTGGCAGGGGGCGGTTGAAGCTTTCTTT
cdr3_aa: CASSFWQGAVEAFF

clone_size: -
v_call: TRBV9
d_call: TRBD2
j_call: TRBJ2-3
cdr3_nt: TGTGCCAGCGGCTCCCAGGGGACGGGAGGGCCCGGGACGCAGTATTTT
cdr3_aa: CASGSQGTGGPGTQYF

clone_size: -
v_call: TRBV5-1
d_call: TRBD2
j_call: TRBJ2-1
cdr3_nt: TGCGCCAGCAGCCCGACTAGCCCAAACAATGAGCAGTTCTTC
cdr3_aa: CASSPTSPNNEQFF

clone_size: -
v_call: TRBV19
d_call: -
j_call: TRBJ1-1
cdr3_nt: TGTGCCAGTAGTATAGATCGCAGGGGTGAGAACACTGAAGCTTTCTTT
cdr3_aa: CASSIDRRGENTEAFF

clone_size: -
v_call: TRBV11-1
d_call: -
j_call: TRBJ2-1
cdr3_nt: TGTGCCAGCAGCTTAGGGCGTCTGGGTACAGGGTCCAATGAGCAGTTCTTC
cdr3_aa: CASSLGRLGTGSNEQFF

clone_size: -
v_call: TRBV6-5
d_call: -
j_call: TRBJ2-7
cdr3_nt: TGTGCCAGCAGTTACGCCGGGGAAGAGTACTTC
cdr3_aa: CASSYAGEEYF

clone_size: -
v_call: TRBV28
d_call: TRBD2
j_call: TRBJ2-1
cdr3_nt: TGTGCCAGCAGTTTTTCGACTAGCGGGGTTAGCTCCTACAATGAGCAGTTCTTC
cdr3_aa: CASSFSTSGVSSYNEQFF

clone_size: -
v_call: TRBV2
d_call: TRBD1
j_call: TRBJ1-2
cdr3_nt: TGTGCCAGCCCAATCGACAGGGGGACTAACTATGGCTACACCTTC
cdr3_aa: CASPIDRGTNYGYTF

clone_size: -
v_call: TRBV12-5
d_call: -
j_call: TRBJ2-2
cdr3_nt: TGTGCTAGTGGTACTTACACCGGGGAGCTGTTTTTT
cdr3_aa: CASGTYTGELFF